One sample yielded the 14 T cell receptor beta chains listed below, sequenced in a study of blood T cell repertoires in COVID-19. Sequencing was performed with immunoSEQ multiplex PCR; in TCRdb, only in-frame clones are kept and a portion is missing. The profile shows 150,000 to 200,000 clones, approximately 83% of them singletons. The sample comprised peripheral blood. Receptors were obtained from a human donor in a cohort sampled during active COVID-19.

This clone was seen repeatedly, ten times or more. The chain links TRBV9 to TRBJ2-7; unclear D gene. Between the trimmed V and J ends, which lost 0 bases and 0 bases, there was a span of 7 bases. Germline V gives CDR1 SGDLS, CDR2 YYNGEE. The CDR3 extends over 14 amino acids. The CDR3 loop reads CASSVALHSYEQYF. CDR3 nucleotides: TGTGCCAGCAGCGTAGCCTTACACTCCTACGAGCAGTACTTC.

This rearrangement joins TRBV4-1 to TRBJ2-1; 11 bases are shared with TRBD1. V dropped 2 bases and J dropped 4; count of bases not matched to a gene: 4. The CDR3 is 16 residues long. Germline loops: CDR1 MGHRA, CDR2 YSYEKL. CDR3 bases: TGCGCCAGCAGCCAACGGACAGGGGGCGGTTACAATGAGCAGTTCTTC. This gives the protein CASSQRTGGGYNEQFF.

The genes are TRBV27 and TRBJ2-7; D not certain. Germline CDR1 reads MNHEY; CDR2 reads SMNVEV (reference sequence). Trimming left V 5 bases short and J 3 bases short, with 5 bases between. There are 11 residues in the CDR3. Here the CDR3 DNA reads TGTGCCAGCAGTAACGGCTACGAGCAGTACTTC. This gives the protein CASSNGYEQYF.

The V gene is TRBV27, the J gene TRBJ2-4, with 9 bases matching TRBD2. This CDR3 has 16 residues. Germline CDR1 reads MNHEY; CDR2 reads SMNVEV (reference sequence). Germline trimming cut 0 bases from V and 7 bases from J; bases unmatched to any gene: 7. The CDR3 region is CASSLSGTSLGNIQYF. The CDR3 nucleotides are TGTGCCAGCAGTTTATCGGGGACTAGCTTGGGGAACATTCAGTACTTC.

J is TRBJ1-1 and V is TRBV28; weak D call: TRBD1 (6 bases). The CDR3 is made up of 15 amino acids. V was pared by 7 bases and J by 0 bases, with 15 bases between. CDR1 MDHEN and CDR2 SYDVKM come from the germline V gene. CDR3 nucleotides: TGTGCCAGCAAACCCCCTTGGACAGTGAACACTGAAGCTTTCTTT. This encodes CASKPPWTVNTEAFF. Together with reference TRBV28 and TRBJ1-1, the CDR3 gives the full variable domain: DVKVTQSSRYLVKRTGEKVFLECVQDMDHENMFWYRQDPGLGLRLIYFSYDVKMKEKGDIPEGYSVSREKKERFSLILESASTNQTSMYLCASKPPWTVNTEAFFGQGTRLTVV.

The chain carries TRBV4-3 and TRBJ1-3, with D unresolved. The CDR3 sequence is 17 residues long. CDR1 is LGHNA and CDR2 is YSLEER in the germline V gene. V was trimmed by 0 bases and J by 0 bases, leaving 12 bases between them. In DNA form, the CDR3 reads TGCGCCAGCAGCCAAGAGTTCCCCGGGAACTCTGGAAACACCATATATTTT. Residues: CASSQEFPGNSGNTIYF.

The rearrangement links TRBV4-3 to TRBJ1-5, with 9 positions matching TRBD1. This CDR3 has 16 residues. The trim removed 1 base at V and 3 bases at J, leaving 4 bases unmatched. The germline CDR1 and CDR2 sequences are LGHNA and YSLEER. CDR3 loop: CASSQATGGHNQPQHF. In nucleotides, the CDR3 is TGCGCCAGCAGCCAAGCTACAGGGGGCCACAATCAGCCCCAGCATTTT.

This chain uses TRBV4-3 with TRBJ2-3; 15 bases fit TRBD2. This CDR3 is built from 19 residues. CDR1 LGHNA and CDR2 YSLEER come from the germline V gene. With V trimmed by 3 bases and J by 4 bases, 11 bases remained unmatched. The CDR3 DNA sequence: TGCGCCAGCAGCCAGGGTACCTGGACTAGCGGGAGGGGGGCAGATACGCAGTATTTT. It codes for CASSQGTWTSGRGADTQYF.

The chain joins TRBV7-2 to TRBJ2-7; 9 bases are shared with TRBD2. CDR3 length: 15 residues. Germline lookup yields CDR1 SGHTA and CDR2 FQGNSA. Trimming removed 5 bases from V and 2 bases from J; junction bases left unmatched: 7. CDR3 in amino acids: CASSVTSGRTYEQYF. Here the CDR3 DNA reads TGTGCCAGCAGCGTTACTAGCGGGCGGACCTACGAGCAGTACTTC.

The gene calls are TRBV3-1 (or the pseudogene TRBV3-2) and TRBJ2-1; 12 bases map to TRBD2. The CDR3 extends over 16 amino acids. V lost 5 bases and J lost 9; bases outside the gene matches: 11. Germline V gene sequence: CDR1 LGHDT, CDR2 YNNKEL (reference sequence). The CDR3 loop reads CASSTLGLAGGGEQFF. The CDR3, as DNA: TGTGCCAGCAGCACCCTTGGGCTAGCGGGAGGGGGTGAGCAGTTCTTC.

In this sample, this clone turned up a few times. This chain connects TRBV2 to TRBJ2-7; TRBD2 matches at 7 bases. Germline values: CDR1 SNHLY, CDR2 FYNNEI. Germline trimming cut 3 bases from V and 6 bases from J; bases unmatched to any gene: 5. CDR3 length: 13 residues. In DNA form, the CDR3 reads TGTGCCAGCAGTGAGGCGGGAGAGGGCGAGCAGTACTTC. This sequence encodes CASSEAGEGEQYF.

This clone was counted a single time. J is TRBJ1-1 and V is TRBV28, with a possible D match to TRBD1 (6 bases). Looked up from germline, CDR1 is MDHEN and CDR2 is SYDVKM. Trimming shortened V by 3 bases and J by 4 bases, and 24 bases separated the two germline ends. This CDR3 is built from 18 residues. CDR3 residues: CASSFGTGTSPLGTEAFF. DNA of the CDR3: TGTGCCAGCAGTTTCGGAACCGGGACATCCCCACTGGGCACTGAAGCTTTCTTT.

There are a few counts of this clone. The chain uses TRBV6-5 and TRBJ2-7, with TRBD1 matching over 7 bases. The CDR3 length is 14 residues. The V and J ends lost 7 bases and 3 bases, in that order; junction bases with no gene match: 9. Germline loops: CDR1 MNHEY, CDR2 SVGAGI. CDR3 coding DNA: TGTGCCAGCACGACACAGGGGATGTACTACGAGCAGTACTTC. Its translation is CASTTQGMYYEQYF.

This clone has more than one count but fewer than ten. Germline is not matched at one junction end, which may reflect a read error. V usage is TRBV7-2 and J usage is TRBJ2-7; 7 bases are a match to TRBD1. CDR1 and CDR2 (germline): SGHTA, FQGNSA. This CDR3 spans 16 amino acids. CDR3 DNA sequence: TGTGCCAGCACCTTACCAAGGGACAGATTATCCTACGAGCAGTACTTC. This sequence encodes CASTLPRDRLSYEQYF.